The 30 T cell receptor beta chains in this list originate from one sample, sequenced in a study of T cell responses to AZD1222 COVID-19 vaccine. Assay: immunoSEQ multiplex PCR; the TCRdb copy retains only in-frame clones and omits some. The sample shows more than 95,000 clones, about 86% of them seen only once. This sample comprised peripheral blood, obtained 28 days after the second AZD1222 dose. The receptors derive from an adult who received the AZD1222 COVID-19 vaccine.

This clone occurred once. The J gene is TRBJ2-5, the V gene TRBV5-1, with a tentative D call TRBD2 (5 bases). CDR1 is SGHRS and CDR2 is YFSETQ in the germline V gene. CDR3 length: 13 amino acids. Trimming took off 6 bases at V and 5 bases at J, with 14 bases between the two ends. CDR3 DNA: TGCGCCAGCAACCCTGGGAGTGAGGAGACCCAGTACTTC. Its protein is CASNPGSEETQYF.

V usage is TRBV5-1 and J usage is TRBJ2-3; 8 nucleotides line up with TRBD2. V dropped 5 bases and J dropped 2; count of bases not matched to a gene: 7. CDR1 is SGHRS, CDR2 YFSETQ, per germline. CDR3 length: 15 residues. The CDR3 DNA reads TGCGCCAGCAGAAGTGGCGGGAGGTACACAGATACGCAGTATTTT. It codes for CASRSGGRYTDTQYF. Combining the CDR3 with reference TRBV5-1 and TRBJ2-3 gives the whole variable domain KAGVTQTPRYLIKTRGQQVTLSCSPISGHRSVSWYQQTPGQGLQFLFEYFSETQRNKGNFPGRFSGRQFSNSRSEMNVSTLELGDSALYLCASRSGGRYTDTQYFGPGTRLTVL.

This sequence joins TRBV27 and TRBJ2-1, with 10 bases matching TRBD2. CDR1 MNHEY and CDR2 SMNVEV come from the germline V gene (reference sequence). This CDR3 region has 15 residues. V lost 5 bases to trimming and J lost 2 bases; unmatched junction nucleotides: 3. The CDR3 protein is CASSQRGGAYNEQFF. The CDR3 DNA is TGTGCCAGCAGTCAGCGGGGGGGCGCCTACAATGAGCAGTTCTTC.

The chain has TRBV7-7 and TRBJ1-1; D might be TRBD1 (5 bases). The ends were cut back, 4 bases at V and 2 bases at J, with 17 bases in the middle. CDR3 length equals 16 residues. The germline CDR1 and CDR2 sequences are SSHAT and FNYEAQ (reference sequence). The CDR3 region has the DNA TGTGCCAGCAGCTGGGACCCTCAGGAATTAAACACTGAAGCTTTCTTT. Its protein product is CASSWDPQELNTEAFF. Using reference TRBV7-7 and TRBJ1-1 for the parts outside the CDR3, the full variable domain is GAGVSQSPRYKVTKRGQDVTLRCDPISSHATLYWYQQALGQGPEFLTYFNYEAQPDKSGLPSDRFSAERPEGSISTLTIQRTEQRDSAMYRCASSWDPQELNTEAFFGQGTRLTVV.

This clone was detected a few times. V usage is TRBV5-8 and J usage is TRBJ1-6; D call uncertain. The CDR3 has 15 residues. V was trimmed by 2 bases and J by 9 bases, leaving 15 bases between them. CDR1 SGHTS and CDR2 YDEGEE come from the germline V gene. The CDR3 bases are TGTGCCAGCAGCTTACTACACGGCGCGGCTTCACCCCTCCACTTT. Its protein product is CASSLLHGAASPLHF.

The chain couples TRBV5-5 to TRBJ1-2; D unclear. V lost 4 bases, J lost 6 bases, and 10 bases lay in between. The V gene's germline CDR1 is SGHKS and CDR2 YYEKEE (reference sequence). The CDR3 contains 12 residues. Here the CDR3 reads CASSPNTNGYTF. As DNA, the CDR3 is TGTGCCAGCAGCCCGAACACCAATGGCTACACCTTC.

The chain is built from TRBV24-1 and TRBJ2-1; D is unresolved. Trimming removed 5 bases from V and 2 bases from J, with 12 bases in between. The CDR3 length is 15 residues. The germline V gene encodes CDR1 KGHDR and CDR2 SFDVKD. The DNA of the CDR3 is TGTGCCACCAGTGTCATGGGGTCCACCTACAATGAGCAGTTCTTC. Translating gives CATSVMGSTYNEQFF.

The rearrangement uses TRBV5-1 and TRBJ2-2, with D maybe TRBD1 (5 bases). V was cut by 0 bases and J by 8 bases, with 23 bases left in between. In germline, CDR1 is SGHRS, CDR2 YFSETQ. The CDR3 spans 18 residues. The CDR3 region is CASSLAFRDEGAAGELFF. The CDR3 DNA follows: TGCGCCAGCAGCTTGGCGTTCAGGGATGAAGGGGCGGCGGGGGAGCTGTTTTTT.

This clone was counted once. This rearrangement joins TRBV7-9 to TRBJ2-3; D is undetermined. With 2 bases removed from V and 5 bases from J, the gap between germline ends came to 5 bases. The germline V gene has CDR1 SEHNR and CDR2 FQNEAQ (reference sequence). The CDR3 totals 12 residues. The CDR3 coding sequence is TGTGCCAGCAGCTTAACGGGAGATACGCAGTATTTT. This translates into CASSLTGDTQYF.

In this sample, this clone turned up a few times. The chain joins TRBV5-4 to TRBJ2-1, with no clear D. Germline V gene lookup returns CDR1 SGHNT and CDR2 YYREEE (reference sequence). The V gene lost 5 bases and the J gene lost 9 bases, with 15 bases spanning the gap. The CDR3 runs 13 residues. This CDR3 reads CASRVAWNSEQFF. For the CDR3, the DNA is TGTGCCAGCAGAGTGGCCTGGAATTCTGAGCAGTTCTTC.

The rearrangement joins TRBV28 to TRBJ2-3; TRBD1 aligns across 7 bases. The CDR3 has 13 amino acids. J was trimmed by 9 bases and V by 5 bases; bases with no gene match: 8. Germline CDR1 and CDR2: MDHEN and SYDVKM. CDR3 loop: CASSPSGGSTQYF. Here the CDR3 DNA reads TGTGCCAGCAGTCCCTCAGGGGGTTCGACGCAGTATTTT.

V and J are TRBV30 and TRBJ1-6; D call uncertain. CDR1 GTSNPN and CDR2 SVGIG come from the germline V gene (reference sequence). The CDR3 length is 16 residues. The V end lost 3 bases, the J end lost 7 bases, and 19 bases lay between the germline ends. CDR3 bases: TGTGCCTGGAGACCTATAGGATTAGGACTAAATTCACCCCTCCACTTT. Translated, it gives CAWRPIGLGLNSPLHF.

The table lists this clone with a count of one. J is TRBJ1-1 and V is TRBV18, with a possible D match to TRBD1 (5 bases). This CDR3 is 15 amino acids long. Per the germline V gene, CDR1 is KGHSH and CDR2 is LQKENI. The ends were cut back, 1 base at V and 1 base at J, with 10 bases in the middle. The CDR3 protein is CASSPQRGQNTEAFF. DNA of the CDR3: TGTGCCAGCTCACCACAGAGGGGCCAGAACACTGAAGCTTTCTTT. The variable domain in full, with the rest retrieved from reference TRBV18 and TRBJ1-1, is NAGVMQNPRHLVRRRGQEARLRCSPMKGHSHVYWYRQLPEEGLKFMVYLQKENIIDESGMPKERFSAEFPKEGPSILRIQQVVRGDSAAYFCASSPQRGQNTEAFFGQGTRLTVV.

The genes are TRBV7-6 and TRBJ2-5; 7 positions match TRBD2. V was clipped by 7 bases and J by 5 bases; unmatched bases: 19. Germline assignment: CDR1 SGHVS and CDR2 FNYEAQ. The CDR3 is 17 residues long. The CDR3: CASTLNSFAGTMETQYF. DNA of the CDR3: TGTGCCAGCACCCTAAACTCGTTCGCCGGGACTATGGAGACCCAGTACTTC.

This clone was detected only once. V is TRBV29-1 and J is TRBJ2-3, with a tentative D call TRBD1 (5 bases). V gave up 5 bases and J gave up 5 bases, with 17 bases separating them. The CDR3 is made up of 14 amino acids. Germline loops: CDR1 SQVTM, CDR2 ANQGSEA. The CDR3 DNA sequence: TGCAGCGTTCGACAGAAATGGGATTTAGATACGCAGTATTTT. Its protein product is CSVRQKWDLDTQYF.

This chain uses TRBV19 with TRBJ1-2; D is undetermined. Trimming left V 4 bases short and J 4 bases short, with 10 bases between. The CDR3 is 13 amino acids. Germline loops: CDR1 LNHDA, CDR2 SQIVND (reference sequence). Written as DNA, the CDR3 is TGTGCCAGTAGTACTCAGGAGGGCTATGGCTACACCTTC. Its translation: CASSTQEGYGYTF. Combining the CDR3 with reference TRBV19 and TRBJ1-2 gives the whole variable domain DGGITQSPKYLFRKEGQNVTLSCEQNLNHDAMYWYRQDPGQGLRLIYYSQIVNDFQKGDIAEGYSVSREKKESFPLTVTSAQKNPTAFYLCASSTQEGYGYTFGSGTRLTVV.

The V gene is TRBV9, the J gene TRBJ2-3, with 9 positions matching TRBD1. With V trimmed by 0 bases and J by 2 bases, 4 bases remained unmatched. This CDR3 is built from 16 residues. The germline CDR1 and CDR2 sequences are SGDLS and YYNGEE. The CDR3 region is CASSVEGTGSTDTQYF. The DNA of the CDR3 is TGTGCCAGCAGCGTAGAGGGGACAGGGTCCACAGATACGCAGTATTTT.

The CDR3 here is CASSHGTNPYNEQFF. The CDR3 nucleotides are TGTGCCAGCAGCCACGGGACAAACCCCTACAATGAGCAGTTCTTC. The genes are TRBV7-7 and TRBJ2-1; tentative D call: TRBD1 (6 bases). This CDR3 has 15 residues. Trimming pared 5 bases from V and 2 bases from J, leaving 13 bases between. The V gene's germline CDR1 is SSHAT and CDR2 FNYEAQ (reference sequence).

The chain couples TRBV5-1 to TRBJ1-6, with a weak D call TRBD1 (6 bases). The CDR3 is made up of 15 amino acids. Germline lookup yields CDR1 SGHRS and CDR2 YFSETQ. V lost 7 bases, J lost 7 bases, and 18 bases lay in between. The CDR3 reads CASDETGQLNSPLHF. The CDR3 DNA reads TGCGCCAGCGACGAAACGGGACAACTAAATTCACCCCTCCACTTT.

The CDR3 DNA reads TGCGCCAGCAGGGGCGAGGGCACTGAAGCTTTCTTT. Amino acids: CASRGEGTEAFF. The chain carries TRBV10-1 and TRBJ1-1; D ambiguous. The germline V gene encodes CDR1 WNHNN and CDR2 SYGVQD (reference sequence). Deletions cut 6 bases from V and 4 bases from J, with 9 bases between. The CDR3 sequence is 12 residues long.

In its sample, this clone was seen once. The chain is built from TRBV5-5 and TRBJ2-7; TRBD2 might be the D (5 bases). V was pared by 1 base and J by 3 bases, with 14 bases between. The CDR3 runs to 15 residues. From germline, CDR1 is SGHKS and CDR2 YYEKEE (reference sequence). In DNA, the CDR3 is TGTGCCAGCAGCTTGTCCCCGGCGAGCGGCTACGAGCAGTACTTC. Residues: CASSLSPASGYEQYF.

The chain couples TRBV3-1 (or the pseudogene TRBV3-2) to TRBJ1-2; D might be TRBD1 (5 bases). Per germline, CDR1 LGHDT and CDR2 YNNKEL (reference sequence). V was trimmed by 3 bases and J by 5 bases, leaving 16 bases between them. The CDR3 contains 15 residues. DNA of the CDR3: TGTGCCAGCAGCCAGGGTCCCGGGACGCGTTATGGCTACACCTTC. Amino acids: CASSQGPGTRYGYTF.

The chain joins TRBV2 to TRBJ2-4, with D possibly TRBD1 on 5 matching bases. Germline CDR1 is SNHLY and CDR2 is FYNNEI. Trimming removed 4 bases from V and 0 bases from J, with 10 bases in between. CDR3 length: 15 residues. The DNA of the CDR3 is TGTGCCAGCAGTGGGACATTCCTAGCCAAAAACATTCAGTACTTC. It codes for CASSGTFLAKNIQYF.

This chain uses TRBV28 with TRBJ1-2, with TRBD1 as a possible D gene (5 bases). Per germline, CDR1 MDHEN and CDR2 SYDVKM. The CDR3 covers 15 residues. Trimming removed 4 bases from V and 7 bases from J, with 19 bases in between. The CDR3 loop is CASSSTDGRGLGYTF. In DNA, the CDR3 is TGTGCCAGCAGTTCGACCGACGGAAGGGGACTTGGCTACACCTTC.

This clone has only a few counts. V usage is TRBV2 and J usage is TRBJ2-2; possibly TRBD1 for D (5 bases). The CDR3 is made up of 15 amino acids. Trimming left V 8 bases short and J 0 bases short, with 13 bases between. Germline-derived CDR1 and CDR2 are SNHLY and FYNNEI. This CDR3 is CASFTGHTNTGELFF. The CDR3 DNA reads as TGTGCCAGCTTCACCGGACATACGAACACCGGGGAGCTGTTTTTT.

V gene TRBV7-8 combines with J gene TRBJ1-1, with 7 positions matching TRBD1. V gave up 5 bases and J gave up 5 bases; unmatched junction bases: 8. CDR1 is SGHVS, CDR2 FQNEAQ, per germline. CDR3 size: 14 residues. The DNA for the CDR3 is TGTGCCAGCAGCCCTGAGGGGGCTGGGACTGAAGCTTTCTTT. This codes for CASSPEGAGTEAFF.

The gene calls are TRBV11-3 and TRBJ2-7, with a weak D call TRBD2 (6 bases). The CDR3 length is 15 residues. CDR1 SGHNT and CDR2 YENEEA come from the germline V gene. Trimming left V 5 bases short and J 0 bases short, with 14 bases between. CDR3 DNA sequence: TGTGCCAGCAGCCCTAATGTCGGGAGCTCCTACGAGCAGTACTTC. This encodes CASSPNVGSSYEQYF.

The rearrangement joins TRBV5-1 to TRBJ2-3; D call uncertain. The CDR3 runs 13 residues. Trimming cost V 0 bases and J 6 bases, with 8 bases left between them. The V gene's germline CDR1 is SGHRS and CDR2 YFSETQ. The CDR3 DNA sequence: TGCGCCAGCAGCTTGGAGGAACTTGATACGCAGTATTTT. Encoded protein: CASSLEELDTQYF. The whole variable domain, remainder taken from reference TRBV5-1 and TRBJ2-3, is KAGVTQTPRYLIKTRGQQVTLSCSPISGHRSVSWYQQTPGQGLQFLFEYFSETQRNKGNFPGRFSGRQFSNSRSEMNVSTLELGDSALYLCASSLEELDTQYFGPGTRLTVL.

V usage is TRBV7-2 and J usage is TRBJ1-5, with no clear D. From germline, CDR1 is SGHTA and CDR2 FQGNSA. This CDR3 has 14 amino acids. Trimming stripped 5 bases from V and 0 bases from J, with 8 bases between. The CDR3, as DNA: TGTGCCAGCAGCCTGATTTATAGCAATCAGCCCCAGCATTTT. Its translation is CASSLIYSNQPQHF.

The V gene is TRBV29-1, the J gene TRBJ2-3; tentatively, D is TRBD2 (5 bases). Germline V gives CDR1 SQVTM, CDR2 ANQGSEA. The CDR3 loop spans 14 amino acids. With 4 bases removed from V and 5 bases from J, the gap between germline ends came to 16 bases. The CDR3 protein is CSVVIRGWLDTQYF. CDR3 in DNA: TGCAGCGTTGTAATTCGGGGTTGGCTAGATACGCAGTATTTT.